This T cell receptor (beta chain) appears in the sequencing data of a study of CD8 T cells in Susac syndrome. Germline CDR1 reads SQVTM; CDR2 reads ANQGSEA. The CDR3 loop spans 13 amino acids. V was trimmed by 3 bases and J by 3 bases, leaving 11 bases between them. After extraction with the RNeasy kit, roughly 0.5 to 1 ug of the RNA was reverse transcribed using random hexamers. Each CDR3 protein gets one entry after TCRdb re-called the immunoSEQ multiplex PCR reads with MiXCR. The sample holds approximately 120,000 distinct CDR3 sequences, more than 75% seen once. This clonotype appeared once. Material for sequencing was CD8+ T cells from PBMCs. V and J are TRBV29-1 and TRBJ1-1, with D maybe TRBD1 (5 bases). The sequence came from a human donor with multiple sclerosis. For the CDR3, the DNA is TGCAGCGTTGATCCGGGGGTGGACACTGAAGCTTTCTTT. This encodes CSVDPGVDTEAFF.